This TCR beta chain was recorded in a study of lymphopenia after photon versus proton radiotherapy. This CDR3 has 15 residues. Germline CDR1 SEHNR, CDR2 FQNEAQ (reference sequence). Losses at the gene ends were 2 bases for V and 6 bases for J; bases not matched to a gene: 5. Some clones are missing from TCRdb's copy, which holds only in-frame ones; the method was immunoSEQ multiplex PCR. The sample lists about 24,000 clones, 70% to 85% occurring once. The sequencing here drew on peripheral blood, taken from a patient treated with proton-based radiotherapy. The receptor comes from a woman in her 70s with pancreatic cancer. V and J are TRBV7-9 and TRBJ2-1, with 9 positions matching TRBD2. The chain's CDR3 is CASSLISGRINEQFF. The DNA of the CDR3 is TGTGCCAGCAGCTTAATCAGCGGGAGGATCAATGAGCAGTTCTTC.